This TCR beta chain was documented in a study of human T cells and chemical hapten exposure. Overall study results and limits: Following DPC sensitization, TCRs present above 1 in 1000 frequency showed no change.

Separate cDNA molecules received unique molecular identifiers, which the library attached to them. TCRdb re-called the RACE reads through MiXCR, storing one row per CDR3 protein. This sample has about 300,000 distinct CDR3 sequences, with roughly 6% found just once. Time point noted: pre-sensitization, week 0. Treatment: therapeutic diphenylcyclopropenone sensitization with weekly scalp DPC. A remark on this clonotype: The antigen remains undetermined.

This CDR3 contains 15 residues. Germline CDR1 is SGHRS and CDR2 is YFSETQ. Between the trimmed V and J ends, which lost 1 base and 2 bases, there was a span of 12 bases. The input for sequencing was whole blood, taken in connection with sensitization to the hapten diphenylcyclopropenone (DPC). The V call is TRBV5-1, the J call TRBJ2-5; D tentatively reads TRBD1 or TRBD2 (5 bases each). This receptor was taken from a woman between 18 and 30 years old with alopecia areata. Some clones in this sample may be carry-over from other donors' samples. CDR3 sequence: CASSLYRGPQETQYF. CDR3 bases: TGCGCCAGCAGCTTGTACCGGGGACCGCAAGAGACCCAGTACTTC.